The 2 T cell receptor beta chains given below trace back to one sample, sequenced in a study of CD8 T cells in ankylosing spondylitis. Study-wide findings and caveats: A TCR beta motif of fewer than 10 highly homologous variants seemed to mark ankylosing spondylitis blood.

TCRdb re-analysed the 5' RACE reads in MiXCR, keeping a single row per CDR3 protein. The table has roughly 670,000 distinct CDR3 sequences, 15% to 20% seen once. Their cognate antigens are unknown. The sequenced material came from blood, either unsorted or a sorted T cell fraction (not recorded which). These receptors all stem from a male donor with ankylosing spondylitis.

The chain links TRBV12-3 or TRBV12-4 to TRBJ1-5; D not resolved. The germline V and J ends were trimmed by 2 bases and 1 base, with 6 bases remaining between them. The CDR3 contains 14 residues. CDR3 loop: CASSLWTSNQPQHF. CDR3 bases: TGTGCCAGCAGTTTATGGACCAGCAATCAGCCCCAGCATTTT.

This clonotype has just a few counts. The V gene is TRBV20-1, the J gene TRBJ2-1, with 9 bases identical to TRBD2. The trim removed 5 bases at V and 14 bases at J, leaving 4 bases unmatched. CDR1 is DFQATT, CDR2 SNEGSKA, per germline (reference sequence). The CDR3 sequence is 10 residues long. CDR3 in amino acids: CSAPASGEFF. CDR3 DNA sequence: TGCAGTGCTCCTGCTAGCGGGGAGTTCTTC.